Given below is one TCR beta chain in context. Its antigen is not known. Looked up from germline, CDR1 is SEHNR and CDR2 is FQNEAQ (reference sequence). Trimming removed 5 bases from V and 3 bases from J; junction bases left unmatched: 5. The CDR3 runs 14 residues. Sequencing used immunoSEQ multiplex PCR; TCRdb keeps in-frame clones, though not all of them. Among approximately 12,000 clones listed, about 81% were seen once. This sample stems from a study of OX40 agonist ivuxolimab in advanced cancers. Whole-study findings and limits: Expanded clones were, on average, more numerous among CD8+ T cells than CD4+.

The V call is TRBV7-9, the J call TRBJ2-7; 9 bases agree with TRBD1. The sequencing here drew on CD4+ or CD8+ T cells sorted from blood, taken in a trial of the OX40 agonist ivuxolimab. This receptor was obtained from an adult with an advanced solid tumor such as melanoma, head and neck, liver or kidney cancer. The CDR3 protein is CASSDRDRVYEQYF. The CDR3 bases are TGTGCCAGCAGCGACCGGGACAGGGTCTACGAGCAGTACTTC.